Sequencing of this T cell receptor (beta chain) was carried out in a study of quantifying T cell responses using KT2 cells. Study details: cDNA was made from DNase-treated RNA using alpha and beta constant primers. The T4 ligation step was estimated to exceed 10% efficiency under optimum conditions.

A single-stranded UMI oligo with SP2 sequence was ligated to cDNA 3' ends. The first PCR ran roughly 4 cycles with an equimolar RC1.1 and RC1.2 beta primer mix. TCRdb reprocessed the UMI-ligation and nested PCR reads with MiXCR, giving one entry per CDR3 protein. In the table there are 60,000 or so distinct CDR3 sequences, 10% to 15% of which are singletons. General study results and limits: Very high KT2 spike-in numbers caused saturation in KT2 sequence detection.

The sample is PBMC spiked with counted cells of clone KT2. The CDR3 consists of 16 residues. The V gene's germline CDR1 is LGHNA and CDR2 YNFKEQ. Trimming removed 5 bases from V and 2 bases from J; junction bases left unmatched: 10. A few counts support this clonotype. Its antigen is undetermined. The chain links TRBV4-2 to TRBJ2-3; the match to TRBD2 covers 7 bases. This TCR came from a human donor. The sequenced material came from PBMCs spiked with cells of the T cell clone KT2. The chain's CDR3 is CASSVRAGDLTDTQYF. The CDR3 nucleotides are TGTGCCAGCAGCGTCCGGGCGGGGGACCTCACAGATACGCAGTATTTT.